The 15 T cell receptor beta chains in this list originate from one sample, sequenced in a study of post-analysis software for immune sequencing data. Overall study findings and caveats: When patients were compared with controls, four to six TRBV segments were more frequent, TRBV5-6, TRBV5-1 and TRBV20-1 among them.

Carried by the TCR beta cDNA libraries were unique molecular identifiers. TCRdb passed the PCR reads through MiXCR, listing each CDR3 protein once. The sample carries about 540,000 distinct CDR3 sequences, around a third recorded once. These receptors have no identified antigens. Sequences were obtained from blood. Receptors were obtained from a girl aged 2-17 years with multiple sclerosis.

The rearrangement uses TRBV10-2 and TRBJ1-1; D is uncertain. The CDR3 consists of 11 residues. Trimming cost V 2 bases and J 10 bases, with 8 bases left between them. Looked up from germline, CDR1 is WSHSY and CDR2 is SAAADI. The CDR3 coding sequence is TGCGCCAGCAGTGAGGGATCTCCAGCTTTCTTT. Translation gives CASSEGSPAFF.

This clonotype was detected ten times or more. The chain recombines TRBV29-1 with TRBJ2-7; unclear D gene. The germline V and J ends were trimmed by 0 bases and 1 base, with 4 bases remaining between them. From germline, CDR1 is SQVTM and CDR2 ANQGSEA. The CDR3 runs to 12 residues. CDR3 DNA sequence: TGCAGCGTTGAAGAAGGATCCTACGAGCAGTACTTC. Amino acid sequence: CSVEEGSYEQYF.

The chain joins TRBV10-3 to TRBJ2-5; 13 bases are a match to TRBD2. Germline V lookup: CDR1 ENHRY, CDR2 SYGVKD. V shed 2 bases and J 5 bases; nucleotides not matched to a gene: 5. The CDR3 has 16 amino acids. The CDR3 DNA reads TGTGCCATCAGTGAGGGGACTAGCGGGGACCTGGAGACCCAGTACTTC. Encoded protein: CAISEGTSGDLETQYF.

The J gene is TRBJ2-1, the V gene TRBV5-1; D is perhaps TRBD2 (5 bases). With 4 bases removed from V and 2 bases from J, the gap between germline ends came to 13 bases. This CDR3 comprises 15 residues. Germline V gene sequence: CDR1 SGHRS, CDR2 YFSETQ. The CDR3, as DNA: TGCGCCAGCAGCCCGGCGACGAGGGCCTACAATGAGCAGTTCTTC. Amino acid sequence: CASSPATRAYNEQFF.

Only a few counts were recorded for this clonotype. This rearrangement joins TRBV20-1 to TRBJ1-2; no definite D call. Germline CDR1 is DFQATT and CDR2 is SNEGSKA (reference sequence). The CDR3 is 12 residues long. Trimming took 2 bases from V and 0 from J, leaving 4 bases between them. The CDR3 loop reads CSARFTNYGYTF. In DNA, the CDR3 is TGCAGTGCTAGATTTACTAACTATGGCTACACCTTC.

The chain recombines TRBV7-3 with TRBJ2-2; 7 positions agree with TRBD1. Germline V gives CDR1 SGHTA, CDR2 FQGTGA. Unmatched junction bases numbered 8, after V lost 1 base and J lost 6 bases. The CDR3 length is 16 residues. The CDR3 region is CASSLMMARGSGELFF. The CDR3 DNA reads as TGTGCCAGCAGCTTAATGATGGCCAGGGGGTCCGGGGAGCTGTTTTTT.

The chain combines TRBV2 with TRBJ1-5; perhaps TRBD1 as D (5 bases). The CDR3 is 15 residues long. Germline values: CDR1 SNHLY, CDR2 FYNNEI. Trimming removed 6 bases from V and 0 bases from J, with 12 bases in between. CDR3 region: CASREQVHSNQPQHF. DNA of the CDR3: TGTGCCAGCAGAGAACAGGTCCATAGCAATCAGCCCCAGCATTTT.

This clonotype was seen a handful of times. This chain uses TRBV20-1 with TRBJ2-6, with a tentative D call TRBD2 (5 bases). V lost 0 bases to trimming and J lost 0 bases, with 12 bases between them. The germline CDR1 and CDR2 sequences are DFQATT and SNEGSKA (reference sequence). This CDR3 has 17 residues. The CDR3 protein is CSARDRTANSGANVLTF. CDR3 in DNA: TGCAGTGCTAGAGATAGGACTGCAAACTCTGGGGCCAACGTCCTGACTTTC.

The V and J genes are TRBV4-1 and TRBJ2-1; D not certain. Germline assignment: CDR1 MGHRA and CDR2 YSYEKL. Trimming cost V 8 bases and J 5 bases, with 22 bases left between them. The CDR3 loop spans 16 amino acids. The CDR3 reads CASRNHDILGDNEQFF. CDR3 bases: TGCGCCAGCCGAAATCATGACATACTTGGAGACAATGAGCAGTTCTTC.

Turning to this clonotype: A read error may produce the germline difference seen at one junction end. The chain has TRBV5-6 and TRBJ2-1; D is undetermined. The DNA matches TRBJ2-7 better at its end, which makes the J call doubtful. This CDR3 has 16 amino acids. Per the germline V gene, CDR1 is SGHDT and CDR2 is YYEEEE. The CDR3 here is CASSSDARSSYNEQYF. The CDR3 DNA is TGTGCCAGTAGCTCGGACGCCCGGAGCTCCTACAATGAGCAGTACTTC.

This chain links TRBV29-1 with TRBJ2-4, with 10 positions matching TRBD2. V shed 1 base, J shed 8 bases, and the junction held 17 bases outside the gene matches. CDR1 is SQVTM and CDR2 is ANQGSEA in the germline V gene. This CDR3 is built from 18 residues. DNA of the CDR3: TGCAGCGTTGAAGGGGGGATAGCGGGGGGCCCGGATGGGGACATTCAGTACTTC. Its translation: CSVEGGIAGGPDGDIQYF.

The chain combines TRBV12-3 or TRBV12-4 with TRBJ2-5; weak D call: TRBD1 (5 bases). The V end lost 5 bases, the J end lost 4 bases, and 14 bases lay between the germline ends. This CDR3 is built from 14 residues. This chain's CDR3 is CASSPRWGSETQYF. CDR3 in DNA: TGTGCCAGCAGTCCGAGGTGGGGCTCAGAGACCCAGTACTTC.

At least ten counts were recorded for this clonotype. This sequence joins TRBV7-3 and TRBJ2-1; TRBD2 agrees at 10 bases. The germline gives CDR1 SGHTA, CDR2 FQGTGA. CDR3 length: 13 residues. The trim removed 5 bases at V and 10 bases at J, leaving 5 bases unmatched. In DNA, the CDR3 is TGTGCCAGCAGCCCAAGCGGGGGGGTCGAGCAGTTCTTC. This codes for CASSPSGGVEQFF.

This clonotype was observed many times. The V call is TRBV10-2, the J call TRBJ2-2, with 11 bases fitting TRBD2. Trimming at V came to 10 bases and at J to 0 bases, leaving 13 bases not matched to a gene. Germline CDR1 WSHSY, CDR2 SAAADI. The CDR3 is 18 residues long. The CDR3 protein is CATRTLAGGTANTGELFF. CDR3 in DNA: TGCGCCACCCGGACCCTAGCGGGGGGTACCGCGAACACCGGGGAGCTGTTTTTT.

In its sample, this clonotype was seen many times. The CDR3 DNA follows: TGCGCCAGCAGCCAAGGGGGGGGGCAAGAGACCCAGTACTTC. This encodes CASSQGGGQETQYF. The V call is TRBV4-1, the J call TRBJ2-5, with TRBD2 identical over 7 bases. Germline loops: CDR1 MGHRA, CDR2 YSYEKL. The CDR3 spans 14 residues. V dropped 1 base and J dropped 2; count of bases not matched to a gene: 1.